Listed below are T cell receptor beta chains from one sample, sequenced in a study of cytomegalovirus exposure and HLA in healthy donors. Sequencing was performed with immunoSEQ multiplex PCR; in TCRdb, only in-frame clones are kept and a portion is missing. The sample holds 150,000 or so clones, about 84% seen once. Sequencing used PBMCs. Receptors were obtained from a man aged 50 to 60 in good health and CMV-seropositive. Both conserved end residues are trimmed from each CDR3. The order of the fields is J gene, V gene, CDR3 protein.

j_gene: TRBJ2-7
v_gene: TRBV15
CDR3aa: ATSRGTGLAYEQY

j_gene: TRBJ1-1
v_gene: TRBV29-1
CDR3aa: SVGEQIARGTEAF

j_gene: TRBJ2-5
v_gene: TRBV7-3
CDR3aa: ASSFQRGAAETQY

j_gene: TRBJ2-2
v_gene: TRBV6-1
CDR3aa: ASSELLAGDGELF

j_gene: TRBJ1-1
v_gene: TRBV6-4
CDR3aa: ASSDSGGTEAF

j_gene: TRBJ2-7
v_gene: TRBV11-2
CDR3aa: ASSLIVAGEGEQY

j_gene: TRBJ2-7
v_gene: TRBV2
CDR3aa: ASSEGPPGQY

j_gene: TRBJ1-2
v_gene: TRBV6-5
CDR3aa: ASRSSRGPNYGYT

j_gene: TRBJ1-1
v_gene: TRBV28
CDR3aa: ASSLGRPRAPQAF

j_gene: TRBJ1-5
v_gene: TRBV19
CDR3aa: ARRPGGQLCYSNQPQH

j_gene: TRBJ2-1
v_gene: TRBV10-2
CDR3aa: ASGTQSYNEQF

j_gene: TRBJ2-2
v_gene: TRBV4-1
CDR3aa: ASLSLRGGDTGELF

j_gene: TRBJ1-2
v_gene: TRBV6-1
CDR3aa: ATQDSYYGYT

j_gene: TRBJ2-2
v_gene: TRBV11-2
CDR3aa: ASSLAYNTGELF

j_gene: TRBJ1-5
v_gene: TRBV30
CDR3aa: AWSLAGHQPQH

j_gene: TRBJ2-2
v_gene: TRBV7-9
CDR3aa: ASSFGGGAQNTGELF

j_gene: TRBJ2-2
v_gene: TRBV6-4
CDR3aa: ASSNGLAGSTGELF

j_gene: TRBJ2-5
v_gene: TRBV9
CDR3aa: ASSVAYTGQETQY

j_gene: TRBJ2-7
v_gene: TRBV6-6
CDR3aa: ASSYGSGGYYEQY

j_gene: TRBJ1-5
v_gene: TRBV4-2
CDR3aa: ASSPSITGLGQPQH

j_gene: TRBJ1-2
v_gene: TRBV28
CDR3aa: ASSLPSTGLSGGYT

j_gene: TRBJ2-3
v_gene: TRBV18
CDR3aa: ASSLGTGGADTQY

j_gene: TRBJ2-2
v_gene: TRBV28
CDR3aa: ASSPDTSGRNTGELF

j_gene: TRBJ2-2
v_gene: TRBV28
CDR3aa: ASRGTGNTGELF

j_gene: TRBJ1-2
v_gene: TRBV28
CDR3aa: ASSFGGGYT

j_gene: TRBJ1-3
v_gene: TRBV9
CDR3aa: ASSSEAPSGNTIY

j_gene: TRBJ2-1
v_gene: TRBV11-3
CDR3aa: ASSPDSNEQF

j_gene: TRBJ1-2
v_gene: TRBV9
CDR3aa: ASSLQGNYGYT

j_gene: TRBJ2-2
v_gene: TRBV27
CDR3aa: ASSLVVGPGELF

j_gene: TRBJ2-5
v_gene: TRBV6-1
CDR3aa: ASSDRDRGQETQY

j_gene: TRBJ1-5
v_gene: TRBV15
CDR3aa: ATSRDLDYDQPQH

j_gene: TRBJ2-3
v_gene: TRBV7-3
CDR3aa: ASSLRLAGADTQY

j_gene: TRBJ2-1
v_gene: TRBV7-2
CDR3aa: ASSPHVVNEQF

j_gene: TRBJ2-5
v_gene: TRBV28
CDR3aa: ASSLFLGGRQETQY

j_gene: TRBJ2-7
v_gene: TRBV7-9
CDR3aa: ASSPPFTSVKPYEQY

j_gene: TRBJ2-6
v_gene: TRBV7-3
CDR3aa: ASSQLTGSVSGANVLT

j_gene: TRBJ2-7
v_gene: TRBV7-8
CDR3aa: ASTPDRAYEQY

j_gene: TRBJ1-1
v_gene: TRBV19
CDR3aa: ASSYQMGLNAEAF

j_gene: NA
v_gene: TRBV5-1
CDR3aa: ASSRGTENYEQY

j_gene: TRBJ1-5
v_gene: TRBV6-5
CDR3aa: ASRSDRSQPQH

j_gene: TRBJ2-6
v_gene: TRBV6-1
CDR3aa: AIRTGTGANVLT

j_gene: TRBJ1-4
v_gene: TRBV5-1
CDR3aa: ASSGGGDEKLF

j_gene: TRBJ2-3
v_gene: TRBV4-1
CDR3aa: ASSQAVQGTGDTDTQY

j_gene: TRBJ2-7
v_gene: TRBV5-6
CDR3aa: ASSQYYEQY

j_gene: TRBJ1-5
v_gene: TRBV19
CDR3aa: ASSIMLTGDQPQH

j_gene: TRBJ1-5
v_gene: TRBV6-1
CDR3aa: ASSELQGARH

j_gene: TRBJ1-1
v_gene: TRBV7-9
CDR3aa: ASSPQGGDGTEAF

j_gene: TRBJ1-1
v_gene: TRBV4-1
CDR3aa: ASSQDRGSPTEAF

j_gene: TRBJ2-7
v_gene: TRBV6-1
CDR3aa: ASREGTGRSSYEQY

j_gene: TRBJ1-3
v_gene: TRBV7-9
CDR3aa: ASSFYRAQGNTIY

j_gene: TRBJ1-2
v_gene: TRBV30
CDR3aa: AWRGLGTAFNYGYT

j_gene: TRBJ1-1
v_gene: TRBV7-2
CDR3aa: ASSPQWYTEAF

j_gene: TRBJ1-5
v_gene: TRBV6-1
CDR3aa: ASSEALGQGAGGYSNQPQH